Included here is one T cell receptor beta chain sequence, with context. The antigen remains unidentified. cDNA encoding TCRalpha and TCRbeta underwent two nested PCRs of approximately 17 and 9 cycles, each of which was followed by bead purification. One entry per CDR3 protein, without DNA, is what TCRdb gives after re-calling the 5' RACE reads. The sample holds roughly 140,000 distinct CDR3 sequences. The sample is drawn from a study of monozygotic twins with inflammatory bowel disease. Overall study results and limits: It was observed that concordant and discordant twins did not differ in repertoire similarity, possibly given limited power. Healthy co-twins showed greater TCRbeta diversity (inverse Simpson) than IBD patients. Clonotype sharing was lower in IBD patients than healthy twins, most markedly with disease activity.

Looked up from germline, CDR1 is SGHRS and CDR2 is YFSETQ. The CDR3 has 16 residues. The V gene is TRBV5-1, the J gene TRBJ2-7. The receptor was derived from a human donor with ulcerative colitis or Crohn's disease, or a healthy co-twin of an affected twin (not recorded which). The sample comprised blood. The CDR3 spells CASSLASTGRSYEQYF.